Below are 11 T cell receptor beta chains sequenced from a single sample in a study of cytotoxic CD8 clonotypes in ibrutinib-treated CLL. Using immunoSEQ multiplex PCR, the repertoire was profiled, and TCRdb retains in-frame clones only, with some absent. Of 130,000 or so clones in the sample, roughly 80% are singletons; the top ten hold roughly 3.3%. Material: PBMCs, obtained after 24 months of ibrutinib treatment. These receptors were obtained from a human donor with chronic lymphocytic leukemia.

The chain couples TRBV30 to TRBJ2-3; D gene unclear. CDR3 size: 14 residues. The germline V gene encodes CDR1 GTSNPN and CDR2 SVGIG (reference sequence). Trimming cost V 0 bases and J 3 bases, with 10 bases left between them. The CDR3 loop is CAWSVWSGTDTQYF. The CDR3 bases are TGTGCCTGGAGTGTTTGGTCCGGAACAGATACGCAGTATTTT.

The J gene is TRBJ2-3, the V gene TRBV7-2; D is unresolved. The CDR3 has 14 residues. Germline V gene sequence: CDR1 SGHTA, CDR2 FQGNSA. Between the trimmed V and J ends, which lost 0 bases and 6 bases, there was a span of 10 bases. CDR3 amino acids: CASSLAQGPDTQYF. CDR3 DNA: TGTGCCAGCAGCTTAGCCCAAGGGCCCGATACGCAGTATTTT.

V and J are TRBV29-1 and TRBJ1-4; D remains unclear. The CDR3 covers 12 residues. Trimming cost V 1 base and J 7 bases, with 7 bases left between them. The germline gives CDR1 SQVTM, CDR2 ANQGSEA. The DNA for the CDR3 is TGCAGCGTTGAAGGGCGGGGTGAAAAACTGTTTTTT. Its translation: CSVEGRGEKLFF.

The rearrangement links TRBV5-6 to TRBJ2-7, with D perhaps TRBD1 (6 bases). V was trimmed by 4 bases and J by 4 bases, leaving 15 bases between them. The germline gives CDR1 SGHDT, CDR2 YYEEEE. This CDR3 has 14 residues. The CDR3: CASSRTGRGYEQYF. DNA for the CDR3: TGTGCCAGCAGCCGAACGGGTAGGGGGTACGAGCAGTACTTC.

The chain has TRBV25-1 and TRBJ2-7; no clear D. V was clipped by 5 bases and J by 5 bases, with 7 bases between them. This CDR3 spans 11 amino acids. Germline values: CDR1 MGHDK, CDR2 SYGVNS. The CDR3 nucleotides read TGTGCCAGCAGTCCACTTAACGAGCAGTACTTC. This gives the protein CASSPLNEQYF.

The genes are TRBV4-3 and TRBJ2-7; 9 bases map to TRBD1. Per germline, CDR1 LGHNA and CDR2 YSLEER. The CDR3 covers 14 residues. Losses at the gene ends were 3 bases for V and 4 bases for J; bases not matched to a gene: 4. The CDR3 sequence: CASSHRQGVYEQYF. In nucleotides, the CDR3 is TGCGCCAGCAGCCACAGACAGGGGGTGTACGAGCAGTACTTC.

The chain employs TRBV6-1 and TRBJ2-1; no definite D call. The CDR3 runs to 12 residues. The germline CDR1 and CDR2 sequences are MNHNS and SASEGT. The germline V and J ends were trimmed by 7 bases and 2 bases, with 6 bases remaining between them. CDR3 in amino acids: CASTMTYNEQFF. CDR3 coding DNA: TGTGCCAGCACCATGACCTACAATGAGCAGTTCTTC.

This chain links TRBV15 with TRBJ1-1, with 8 bases that match TRBD1. CDR3 length: 13 residues. V lost 5 bases, J lost 8 bases, and 7 bases stayed unmatched. CDR1 LNHNV and CDR2 YYDKDF come from the germline V gene (reference sequence). The CDR3 coding sequence is TGTGCCACCAGCGGCCCAGGGGGCTGGGAAGCTTTCTTT. As protein: CATSGPGGWEAFF. Supplemented by reference TRBV15 and TRBJ1-1, the full variable domain reads DAMVIQNPRYQVTQFGKPVTLSCSQTLNHNVMYWYQQKSSQAPKLLFHYYDKDFNNEADTPDNFQSRRPNTSFCFLDIRSPGLGDTAMYLCATSGPGGWEAFFGQGTRLTVV.

This clone is a singleton in its sample. The chain links TRBV7-2 to TRBJ2-3; D remains ambiguous. The CDR3 spans 12 residues. From germline, CDR1 is SGHTA and CDR2 FQGNSA. The V end lost 3 bases, the J end lost 3 bases, and 4 bases lay between the germline ends. The CDR3 DNA reads TGTGCCAGCAGCTTCTTAACAGATACGCAGTATTTT. Residues: CASSFLTDTQYF.

The chain is built from TRBV29-1 and TRBJ2-7; TRBD1 matches 7 bases. The trim removed 4 bases at V and 6 bases at J, leaving 6 bases unmatched. This CDR3 contains 12 residues. The V gene's germline CDR1 is SQVTM and CDR2 ANQGSEA. CDR3 coding DNA: TGCAGCGTTGCAGGGACAGTGCGCGAGCAGTACTTC. It yields the protein CSVAGTVREQYF.

J is TRBJ2-3 and V is TRBV2; 13 bases match TRBD2. V was clipped by 4 bases and J by 2 bases; unmatched bases: 3. Germline V CDR1 and CDR2: SNHLY, FYNNEI. This CDR3 is 16 amino acids long. The CDR3 protein is CASSVTSGGATDTQYF. CDR3 in DNA: TGTGCCAGCAGTGTAACTAGCGGGGGGGCCACAGATACGCAGTATTTT.